This TCR beta chain was observed in a study of shared clonotypes between healthy human individuals. CDR3 size: 15 residues. Germline V gene data show CDR1 as SGHNT and CDR2 as YYREEE (reference sequence). V was clipped by 4 bases and J by 3 bases, with 17 bases between them. Clones were sequenced by immunoSEQ multiplex PCR, and TCRdb holds only the in-frame ones, with some missing. The data hold 900,000 to 1,200,000 clones, with approximately 80% observed a single time. The specimen sequenced was memory CD4+ T cells from PBMCs. Sample subset: CD45RA-negative fraction. The TCR was taken from a man between 18 and 29 years old in good health. Some clones in this sample may be carry-over from other donors' samples. The chain links TRBV5-4 to TRBJ2-7, with D perhaps matching TRBD2 (6 bases). The DNA of the CDR3 is TGTGCCAGCAGCCCCAAGGCGGGGATAATCTACGAGCAGTACTTC. Translated, it gives CASSPKAGIIYEQYF.